This T cell receptor (beta chain) was sequenced for a study of T-cell reconstitution after alpha-beta-depleted transplantation in children. Unique molecular identifiers were used to barcode this TCRbeta library. TCRdb re-derived calls from the PCR reads in MiXCR, one entry per CDR3 protein. The profile shows 350,000 to 500,000 distinct CDR3 sequences, approximately 41% of them singletons. This clonotype was recorded a few times. Its antigen is not identified. CDR3 size: 14 residues. Trimming pared 3 bases from V and 5 bases from J, leaving 10 bases between. Germline assignment: CDR1 LNHDA and CDR2 SQIVND (reference sequence). Study observations and caveats: At around two months after transplant, the alpha-beta T cells were reportedly derived from several hundred expanded clones that came from non-depleted graft cells. Day-60 TCRbeta diversity that was high in some patients was derived from surviving recipient T cells and thymic progenitors. T-cell numbers and diversity, one year after transplant, stemmed largely from T cells that were newly produced.

Sequencing was performed on PBMCs, taken before TCRalphabeta/CD19-depleted stem cell transplant. The clonotype comes from a girl under 10 years old with aplastic anemia, due to receive a stem cell transplant. The chain couples TRBV19 to TRBJ2-2; TRBD1 might be the D (6 bases). CDR3 coding DNA: TGTGCCAGTAGTATGGCTGGGACAACCGGGGAGCTGTTTTTT. Encoded protein: CASSMAGTTGELFF. Filled out from reference TRBV19 and TRBJ2-2, the complete variable domain reads DGGITQSPKYLFRKEGQNVTLSCEQNLNHDAMYWYRQDPGQGLRLIYYSQIVNDFQKGDIAEGYSVSREKKESFPLTVTSAQKNPTAFYLCASSMAGTTGELFFGEGSRLTVL.